Sequencing of this TCR beta chain was carried out in a study of shared clonotypes between healthy human individuals. General study results and limits: Clonotypes shared by all four sorted-subset donors had higher generation probabilities than non-shared clonotypes. Sequencing depth was a factor that was expected to affect clonotype sharing among donors.

In the case of this clone: Its antigen is not identified.

Using immunoSEQ multiplex PCR, the repertoire was profiled, and TCRdb retains in-frame clones only, with some absent. The sample has 550,000 to 700,000 clones, around 73% seen once; the top ten hold 1.5% to 2%. The CDR3 extends over 13 amino acids. The germline V gene has CDR1 SNHLY and CDR2 FYNNEI. V lost 10 bases, J lost 0 bases, and 6 bases stayed unmatched. Specimen: memory CD4+ T cells sorted from blood. Subset here: CD45RA-negative fraction. The gene calls are TRBV2 and TRBJ2-7, with 7 bases aligning to TRBD1. This clonotype originated in a woman aged 25 to 39 in good health. CDR3 DNA sequence: TGTGCCACCAGGGGGACAGACTCCTACGAGCAGTACTTC. Translation gives CATRGTDSYEQYF.